Each of the 14 T cell receptor beta chains below was sequenced from the same sample in a study of metastatic and nonmetastatic thyroid tumors. Through MiXCR, TCRdb re-clonotyped the PCR reads. The sample lists about 48,000 clones, approximately 24% occurring once. All patients reached thyroid surgery having received no treatment beforehand. Sequencing was carried out using blood. These receptors were collected from a male donor with papillary thyroid cancer or a benign thyroid nodule (not recorded which). Some clones in this sample may be carry-over from other donors' samples.

With regard to this clone: At one end the junction does not follow the germline gene, possibly because of a read error. This sequence joins TRBV6-6 and TRBJ1-6; D unclear. Germline V gives CDR1 MNHNY, CDR2 SVGAGI (reference sequence). The CDR3 covers 17 residues. In nucleotides, the CDR3 is TGTGCCAGCAGTTACTCCCACGTGGGAATAGTCGGTTCACTCCTCCACTTT. It is translated as CASSYSHVGIVGSLLHF.

This clone has a count of ten or more. The same CDR3 arises from other DNA sequences in this sample as well. This rearrangement joins TRBV6-6 to TRBJ1-5, with a possible D match to TRBD1 (6 bases). CDR3 length: 16 amino acids. The V gene's germline CDR1 is MNHNY and CDR2 SVGAGI (reference sequence). The V end lost 0 bases, the J end lost 9 bases, and 18 bases lay between the germline ends. This CDR3 is CASSYSMGHRGGPQHF. In nucleotides, the CDR3 is TGTGCCAGCAGTTACTCGATGGGACACCGGGGAGGGCCCCAGCATTTT.

This clone was detected many times. The V and J genes are TRBV5-8 and TRBJ2-7; TRBD2 aligns across 10 bases. V was clipped by 5 bases and J by 5 bases; unmatched bases: 7. Germline V gene data show CDR1 as SGHTS and CDR2 as YDEGEE. This CDR3 has 14 amino acids. CDR3 nucleotide sequence: TGTGCCAGCAGATTCAGGCTAGCGGGAGACGAGCAGTACTTC. Its protein is CASRFRLAGDEQYF.

A note on this clone: One junction end does not reproduce the germline sequence, and a read error may be involved. The chain has TRBV19 and TRBJ1-2, with D tentatively TRBD1 (6 bases). This CDR3 is 15 amino acids long. Per the germline V gene, CDR1 is LNHDA and CDR2 is SQIVND (reference sequence). The CDR3 is CASSPGTSTNYGYAF. The CDR3 coding sequence is TGTGCCAGTAGTCCTGGGACATCCACTAACTATGGCTACGCCTTC. The entire variable domain, with the rest obtained from reference TRBV19 and TRBJ1-2, is as follows: DGGITQSPKYLFRKEGQNVTLSCEQNLNHDAMYWYRQDPGQGLRLIYYSQIVNDFQKGDIAEGYSVSREKKESFPLTVTSAQKNPTAFYLCASSPGTSTNYGYAFGSGTRLTVV.

This clone came up once. Since the CDR3 does not end with the conserved phenylalanine or tryptophan, this likely comes from a read error. This chain links TRBV20-1 with TRBJ2-3; D might be TRBD1 or TRBD2, each matching 6 bases. This CDR3 comprises 16 residues. Trimming left V 1 base short and J 3 bases short, with 17 bases between. The germline gives CDR1 DFQATT, CDR2 SNEGSKA (reference sequence). CDR3 protein: CSARGRGGQGTDTQYL. CDR3 nucleotides: TGCAGTGCTAGAGGCCGAGGGGGGCAGGGAACAGATACGCAGTATCTT.

This clone was counted many times. The chain uses TRBV28 and TRBJ1-6, with 7 positions matching TRBD1. V gave up 4 bases and J gave up 8 bases; unmatched junction bases: 11. This CDR3 has 16 amino acids. Germline V lookup: CDR1 MDHEN, CDR2 SYDVKM. The CDR3 protein is CASSSISTGDDSPLHF. CDR3 sequence (DNA): TGTGCCAGCAGTTCTATATCAACAGGGGACGATTCACCCCTCCACTTT.

The chain recombines TRBV4-3 with TRBJ2-1, with TRBD1 matching 9 bases. V trimming: 4 bases; J trimming: 6 bases; junction bases outside the gene matches: 1. Germline V gives CDR1 LGHNA, CDR2 YSLEER. The CDR3 length is 13 residues. The CDR3 spells CASSPTGGNEQFF. The CDR3, as DNA: TGCGCCAGCAGCCCGACAGGGGGCAATGAGCAGTTCTTC.

This clone was counted many times. V is TRBV4-1 and J is TRBJ2-7; 11 bases fit TRBD2. Germline lookup yields CDR1 MGHRA and CDR2 YSYEKL. The CDR3 runs 16 residues. The V segment lost 0 bases and the J segment 6 bases; nucleotides outside the gene matches: 7. The CDR3 sequence is CASSQDGASGRSEQYF. The CDR3 DNA follows: TGCGCCAGCAGCCAAGATGGGGCTAGCGGGAGGTCCGAGCAGTACTTC.

At least ten counts were recorded for this clone. The gene calls are TRBV7-8 and TRBJ2-3, with 7 bases fitting TRBD2. The CDR3 is made up of 14 amino acids. V was clipped by 0 bases and J by 4 bases; unmatched bases: 1. Germline V lookup: CDR1 SGHVS, CDR2 FQNEAQ. CDR3 residues: CASSLARESDTQYF. The CDR3 region has the DNA TGTGCCAGCAGCTTAGCGCGGGAGTCAGATACGCAGTATTTT.

V is TRBV7-9 and J is TRBJ2-6; 10 nucleotides match TRBD1. The V and J ends lost 6 bases and 0 bases, in that order; junction bases with no gene match: 20. In germline, CDR1 is SEHNR, CDR2 FQNEAQ (reference sequence). This CDR3 is built from 22 residues. This CDR3 is CASRPTGPGQGTISSGANVLTF. The CDR3 DNA is TGTGCCAGCAGACCTACTGGACCGGGACAGGGGACCATTTCCTCTGGGGCCAACGTCCTGACTTTC.

The chain joins TRBV20-1 to TRBJ2-5; D call uncertain. The V gene lost 6 bases and the J gene lost 5 bases, with 10 bases spanning the gap. Germline CDR1 reads DFQATT; CDR2 reads SNEGSKA (reference sequence). This CDR3 spans 11 amino acids. In nucleotides, the CDR3 is TGCAGTGCACGACTCGACGAGACCCAGTACTTC. It codes for CSARLDETQYF.

A few counts support this clone. The CDR3 is CASRPGLAGGAGELFF. The DNA of the CDR3 is TGTGCCAGCAGGCCCGGACTAGCGGGAGGAGCCGGGGAGCTGTTTTTT. The chain has TRBV6-2 or TRBV6-3 and TRBJ2-2; 14 nucleotides align to TRBD2. This CDR3 has 16 residues. V shed 6 bases, J shed 6 bases, and the junction held 6 bases outside the gene matches. The germline V gene encodes CDR1 MNHEY and CDR2 SVGEGT.

By sample fraction, this clone is medium-sized. This chain uses TRBV11-2 with TRBJ1-2; D not certain. Germline CDR1 SGHAT, CDR2 FQNNGV. The CDR3 spans 12 residues. V was clipped by 0 bases and J by 14 bases, with 13 bases between them. The CDR3 coding sequence is TGTGCCAGCAGCTTAGATTGGGGAACAGTGACCTTC. It specifies CASSLDWGTVTF.

This clone was seen a handful of times. The CDR3 reads CSARGGEGLQWDEQFF. In nucleotides, the CDR3 is TGCAGTGCTAGAGGGGGGGAGGGTCTACAATGGGATGAGCAGTTCTTC. The genes are TRBV20-1 and TRBJ2-1, with 7 bases aligning to TRBD2. The length of the CDR3 is 16 residues. Trimming took 1 base from V and 8 from J; bases not matched to a gene: 14. Looked up from germline, CDR1 is DFQATT and CDR2 is SNEGSKA (reference sequence).